This TCR beta chain was identified during a study of T-cell memory formation after mild COVID-19. Study-wide points: A second wave expanding day 15 to 37 was CD4+-biased; contracting clones were balanced. Second-wave clones reaching peak frequency on day 37 lacked confirmed SARS-CoV-2 specificity.

Concerning this clonotype: What it binds is not known.

The V and J ends lost 5 bases and 9 bases respectively, with 11 bases between them. The germline V gene has CDR1 MNHNY and CDR2 SVGAGI (reference sequence). The CDR3 is made up of 12 amino acids. 5'RACE with constant-segment primers yielded barcoded, UMI-tagged TCR alpha and TCR beta cDNA libraries. One entry per CDR3 protein, called by TCRdb with MiXCR from the 5' RACE reads. The table has roughly 110,000 distinct CDR3 sequences, 13% to 15% seen once. The source material was PBMCs or a T cell subset sorted from them (not recorded which). The V call is TRBV6-6, the J call TRBJ1-5, with D unresolved. This TCR was recovered from a man in his late teens or twenties who had mild COVID-19 (a few samples of this study predate the infection). Cell type and time point are not known. CDR3 nucleotides: TGTGCCAGCAGTGGCCCCCGCGGGCCCCAGCATTTT. As protein: CASSGPRGPQHF.